Listed here is a single TCR beta chain. The antigen it recognizes is unknown. No per-base quality is available; no much larger clone lies one base away. The Miltenyi Naive CD4+ T Cell Isolation kit was used to purify naive CD4+ T cells, and CD25 microbeads were used to remove Tregs. Tregs, naive and memory CD4+ T cells from tumor, blood and ipsilateral draining lymph nodes of a few breast cancer patients underwent full-length TCR alpha and beta sequencing. Tumor tissue, along with lymph nodes from ipsilateral axillary dissection, was perfused with PBS, minced, and then digested using collagenase I and hyaluronidase. A purity exceeding 90% was confirmed by FACS for the sorted cell populations. This record comes from a study (dated by TCRdb to about 2015). Notes on the research overall: Whether tumor-infiltrating Tregs in breast cancer are recruited from blood Tregs or converted in situ from other CD4+ T cell subsets was tested.

Full-length TCR variable regions were amplified by 5' RACE PCR using constant-region reverse primers, and then by semi-nested PCR using Nested Universal Primer A. The ReliaPrep RNA Cell Miniprep System was used to extract total RNA, which was then reverse transcribed into 5'RACE-ready cDNA with the SMARTer RACE 5'/3' Kit. Full-length TCR alpha and beta libraries were barcoded with multiplex adaptors and sequenced on an Illumina MiSeq. The original pipeline was this. For each of nine subset-tissue groups, sequencing data from the five patients were pooled, and the groups were then compared using unsupervised clustering of TCR gene usage. Repertoire similarity was calculated with the Morisita-Horn index, weighting shared sequences by their contribution to each repertoire. TCRdb reran the public reads through fastp at Q25 and MiXCR, keeping productive beta chains. Identical CDR3 protein sequences are pooled into one entry, listed with their most common genes and DNA. The V and J calls and clone size come from TCRdb's table, not from the authors' own analysis. The sample has about 11,000 distinct CDR3 sequences on record, around 47% of them singletons. The top ten clones comprise around 12% of the sample.

What the authors observed across the whole study: Tumor-infiltrating Treg TCR alpha and beta sequences overlapped most with tumor naive CD4+ T cells, then with blood naive CD4+ T cells. Rather than covering whole repertoires, validation in the larger cohort was restricted to a single TCR beta V-J rearrangement. Tumor memory CD4+ T cell TCR gene usage clustered with blood and lymph node memory CD4+ cells and lymph node naive CD4+ cells.

The sequence came from a female donor with breast cancer. Sequencing input: tumor-infiltrating naive CD4+ T cells sorted from the breast tumor. Per the publication, the cell subset or site label means: naive CD4+ T cells, CD4+CD45RA+CD25-.

CDR3 loop: CASRGAGETQYF. The nucleotide sequence is given as TGTGCCAGCAGGGGGGCGGGGGAGACCCAGTACTTC. The chain is made from TRBV12-3 or TRBV12-4 and TRBJ2-5, with the D call perhaps TRBD1 or TRBD2, each one matching 6 bases. Cut back by 6 bases and 5 bases, the V and J ends lie 10 bases apart. The CDR3 numbers 12 residues from cysteine through phenylalanine. Only the CDR3 DNA stays, 36 bases, in frame from base 1.